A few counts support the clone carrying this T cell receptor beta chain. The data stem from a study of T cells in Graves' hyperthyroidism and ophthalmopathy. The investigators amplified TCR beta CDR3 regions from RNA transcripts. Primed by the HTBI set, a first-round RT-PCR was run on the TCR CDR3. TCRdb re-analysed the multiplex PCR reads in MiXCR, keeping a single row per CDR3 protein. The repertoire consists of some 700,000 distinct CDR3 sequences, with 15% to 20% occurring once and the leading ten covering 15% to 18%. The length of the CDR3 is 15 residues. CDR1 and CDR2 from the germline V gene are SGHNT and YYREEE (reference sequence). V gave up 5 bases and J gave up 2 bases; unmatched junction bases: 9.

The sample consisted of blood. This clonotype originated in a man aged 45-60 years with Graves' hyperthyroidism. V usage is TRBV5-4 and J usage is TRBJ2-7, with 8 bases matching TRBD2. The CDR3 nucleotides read TGTGCCAGCAGATCCGGACTAGCCGTAACCTACGAGCAGTACTTC. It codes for CASRSGLAVTYEQYF.